This T cell receptor (beta chain) was recovered during a study of shared clonotypes between healthy human individuals. Study outcomes and limitations: Estimated clonotype richness was generally higher in naive than memory subsets.

Notes on this clone: No antigen is known for it.

Free of recent acute infections or vaccinations, the donors were healthy HIV-negative adults. In the CD4+ fraction, cells were divided into CD45RA+ naive and CD45RA-negative memory subsets. Every subset's genomic DNA went evenly onto several immunoSEQ plates. Data came from immunoSEQ multiplex PCR; TCRdb stores just in-frame clones and leaves some out. The repertoire consists of 1,100,000 or so clones, with around 78% occurring once and the leading ten covering about 0.52%. Trimming stripped 3 bases from V and 2 bases from J, with 13 bases between. The CDR3 is 15 amino acids. Germline V gives CDR1 LNHDA, CDR2 SQIVND (reference sequence).

The sequenced sample consisted of memory CD4+ T cells from PBMCs. The sample's subset: CD45RA-negative fraction. J is TRBJ2-5 and V is TRBV19; D remains unclear. This clonotype was sampled from a man aged 18 to 30 in good health. Some clones in this sample may be carry-over from other donors' samples. As DNA, the CDR3 is TGTGCCAGTAGTATCTCGTGGGATTGGCAAGAGACCCAGTACTTC. Protein: CASSISWDWQETQYF. The complete variable domain, with remaining parts taken from reference TRBV19 and TRBJ2-5, reads DGGITQSPKYLFRKEGQNVTLSCEQNLNHDAMYWYRQDPGQGLRLIYYSQIVNDFQKGDIAEGYSVSREKKESFPLTVTSAQKNPTAFYLCASSISWDWQETQYFGPGTRLLVL.